This entry is about one T cell receptor beta chain. With the read ending 3 residues before the CDR3 end, the germline J gene is used to fill in that end. The data are from a study of T cells in women clearing cervical HPV infection. The CDR3 extends over 15 amino acids. Germline V CDR1 and CDR2: MGHRA, YSYEKL. V lost 0 bases to trimming and J lost 6 bases; unmatched junction nucleotides: 2. Generated by immunoSEQ multiplex PCR, the TCRdb table keeps only in-frame clones and is missing some. Its table lists 20,000 to 25,000 clones. The clonotype comes from a woman between 18 and 69 years old with a cervical HPV16 infection that either progressed to CIN3+ or cleared (not recorded which). The chain has TRBV4-1 and TRBJ1-6; 7 bases match TRBD1. Sequencing was done on a sample of blood buffy coat. The sequenced CDR3 bases are TGCGCCAGCAGCCAAGAGGGACAGATTAATTCACCC. Its translation: CASSQEGQINSP. The whole CDR3 region reads CASSQEGQINSPLHF.